The T cell receptor (beta chain) described here comes from a study of lymphopenia after photon versus proton radiotherapy. Notes on the study in general: Only patients who died were analyzed for survival; proton advantage is unproven. In patients who died, overall survival fell as post-nadir TCR diversity dropped more. Relative stability marked proton patients; photon patients lost diversity and naive cells. Post-nadir diversity loss with photons came from oligoclonal expansion, particularly CD8+ Temra cells.

This clone was detected a few times. As yet, its antigen is unknown. Profiling relied on immunoSEQ multiplex PCR, and the TCRdb table lists in-frame clones only, not all of them. This table has 35,000 to 40,000 clones, more than 75% appearing once. Germline CDR1 SGHNT, CDR2 YYREEE (reference sequence). This CDR3 is 15 amino acids long. Deletions cut 0 bases from V and 2 bases from J, with 12 bases between. The TCR sequence derives from a man aged 45-65 years with gastric cancer. Material: peripheral blood, obtained from a patient treated with photon-based radiotherapy. The gene calls are TRBV5-4 and TRBJ2-7; TRBD2 is a possible D gene (5 bases). This CDR3 reads CASSLEASPTYEQYF. CDR3 nucleotides: TGTGCCAGCAGCTTGGAGGCTAGCCCCACCTACGAGCAGTACTTC.